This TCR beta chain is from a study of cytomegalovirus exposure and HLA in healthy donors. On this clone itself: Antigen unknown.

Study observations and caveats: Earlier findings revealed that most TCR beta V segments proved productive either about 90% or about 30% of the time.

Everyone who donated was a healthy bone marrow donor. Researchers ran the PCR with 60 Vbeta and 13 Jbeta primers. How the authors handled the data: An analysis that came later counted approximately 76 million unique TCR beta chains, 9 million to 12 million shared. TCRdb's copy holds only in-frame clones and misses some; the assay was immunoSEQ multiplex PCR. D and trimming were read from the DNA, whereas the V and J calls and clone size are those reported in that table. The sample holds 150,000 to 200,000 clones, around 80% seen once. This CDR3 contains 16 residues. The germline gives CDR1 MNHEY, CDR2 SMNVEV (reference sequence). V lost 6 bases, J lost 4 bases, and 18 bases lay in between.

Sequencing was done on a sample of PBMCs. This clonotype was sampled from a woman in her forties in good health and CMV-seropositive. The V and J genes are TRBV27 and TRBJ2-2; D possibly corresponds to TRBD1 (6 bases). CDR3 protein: CASSPGGGIGTGELFF. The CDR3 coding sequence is TGTGCCAGCAGCCCTGGGGGCGGAATCGGCACCGGGGAGCTGTTTTTT.